The 21 T cell receptor beta chains in this list originate from one sample, sequenced in a study of T cell responses to AZD1222 COVID-19 vaccine. Profiling relied on immunoSEQ multiplex PCR, and the TCRdb table lists in-frame clones only, not all of them. Seen here are 120,000 or so clones, 70% to 90% observed once, and the top ten hold about 3.3%. The specimen comprised peripheral blood, sampled on day 0 of AZD1222 vaccination. The receptors shown here come from an adult in good health.

CDR3 protein: CASSVAAGGNYGYTF. CDR3 DNA sequence: TGTGCCAGCAGCGTAGCTGCAGGGGGGAATTATGGCTACACCTTC. The chain couples TRBV9 to TRBJ1-2; 7 bases are a match to TRBD1. The CDR3 has 15 residues. Trimming at V came to 0 bases and at J to 5 bases, leaving 7 bases not matched to a gene. From germline, CDR1 is SGDLS and CDR2 YYNGEE. The complete variable domain, with remaining parts taken from reference TRBV9 and TRBJ1-2, reads DSGVTQTPKHLITATGQRVTLRCSPRSGDLSVYWYQQSLDQGLQFLIQYYNGEERAKGNILERFSAQQFPDLHSELNLSSLELGDSALYFCASSVAAGGNYGYTFGSGTRLTVV.

The chain combines TRBV12-3 or TRBV12-4 with TRBJ2-3; tentatively, D is TRBD1 (6 bases). There are 13 residues in the CDR3. V was cut by 4 bases and J by 8 bases, with 13 bases left in between. The chain's CDR3 is CASSSIQGSTQYF. The CDR3 coding sequence is TGTGCCAGCAGTTCCATACAGGGCAGTACGCAGTATTTT.

The chain employs TRBV7-8 and TRBJ2-7; 10 nucleotides line up with TRBD2. The V gene's germline CDR1 is SGHVS and CDR2 FQNEAQ. Trimming at V came to 6 bases and at J to 2 bases, leaving 7 bases not matched to a gene. The CDR3 sequence is 15 residues long. CDR3 sequence reads: CASSSRLAGAYEQYF. CDR3 sequence (DNA): TGTGCCAGCAGTTCGAGACTAGCGGGCGCCTACGAGCAGTACTTC.

The V and J genes are TRBV28 and TRBJ1-1, with D tentatively TRBD1 (5 bases). Trimming removed 6 bases from V and 3 bases from J, with 11 bases in between. This CDR3 has 13 residues. CDR1 and CDR2 from the germline V gene are MDHEN and SYDVKM. CDR3 amino acids: CASRYQGYTEAFF. Here the CDR3 DNA reads TGTGCCAGCAGGTACCAGGGTTACACTGAAGCTTTCTTT.

This chain joins TRBV7-9 and TRBJ1-5; 7 bases map to TRBD1. CDR1 and CDR2 (germline): SEHNR, FQNEAQ (reference sequence). This CDR3 is 14 amino acids long. V shed 5 bases and J 2 bases; nucleotides not matched to a gene: 3. Here the CDR3 DNA reads TGTGCCAGCAGCAGAGGGACAGGCAATCAGCCCCAGCATTTT. Translation: CASSRGTGNQPQHF.

This chain joins TRBV14 and TRBJ2-7, with 7 bases that match TRBD2. This CDR3 contains 15 residues. Trimming removed 4 bases from V and 2 bases from J; junction bases left unmatched: 8. Germline CDR1 reads SGHDN; CDR2 reads FVKESK. CDR3 amino acids: CASSPTRAGAYEQYF. DNA for the CDR3: TGTGCCAGCAGCCCCACTAGGGCGGGGGCCTACGAGCAGTACTTC.

The V call is TRBV24-1, the J call TRBJ2-2; the match to TRBD2 covers 11 bases. The ends lost 4 bases at V and 5 bases at J; junction bases unmatched: 5. Germline V gene sequence: CDR1 KGHDR, CDR2 SFDVKD. This CDR3 contains 16 residues. CDR3 residues: CATSDPLAGETGELFF. CDR3 coding DNA: TGTGCCACCAGTGACCCACTAGCGGGGGAGACCGGGGAGCTGTTTTTT.

The CDR3 here is CASSYSATGGVSGYTF. CDR3 bases: TGTGCCAGCAGTTACTCGGCTACAGGGGGCGTAAGTGGCTACACCTTC. The J gene is TRBJ1-2, the V gene TRBV6-5; 9 bases match TRBD1. There are 16 residues in the CDR3. Trimming took 0 bases from V and 7 from J; bases not matched to a gene: 9. CDR1 and CDR2 (germline): MNHEY, SVGAGI.

V is TRBV12-2 and J is TRBJ2-7; TRBD1, the D gene given by the table, was not confirmed from the DNA. TRBV12-2 is classified as a pseudogene. The CDR3 has 14 amino acids. In DNA, the CDR3 is TGTGCAAGTCGATCAGGGGGAGACCTGAGGGAGCAGTACTTC. This translates into CASRSGGDLREQYF.

The chain employs TRBV5-4 and TRBJ1-3, with a tentative D call TRBD1 (5 bases). This CDR3 has 16 amino acids. Per the germline V gene, CDR1 is SGHNT and CDR2 is YYREEE (reference sequence). Trimming cost V 0 bases and J 0 bases, with 10 bases left between them. The CDR3 nucleotides read TGTGCCAGCAGCTTGGGGACACCAAGCTCTGGAAACACCATATATTTT. It is translated as CASSLGTPSSGNTIYF.

This clone was found once. The J gene is TRBJ1-6, the V gene TRBV2; D perhaps matches TRBD1 (5 bases). Germline CDR1 and CDR2: SNHLY and FYNNEI. CDR3 length: 14 amino acids. The V end was cut by 7 bases, the J end by 3 bases, with 10 bases between. Here the CDR3 DNA reads TGTGCCAGCAACATGGGGGGCTATAATTCACCCCTCCACTTT. Encoded protein: CASNMGGYNSPLHF.

This clone was found a few times. The J gene is TRBJ2-5, the V gene TRBV5-1; 7 bases align to TRBD1. There are 15 residues in the CDR3. The V gene's germline CDR1 is SGHRS and CDR2 YFSETQ. V lost 3 bases and J lost 1; bases outside the gene matches: 6. The CDR3 region has the DNA TGCGCCAGCAGCTGGTCGGACAGGTCCCAAGAGACCCAGTACTTC. This gives the protein CASSWSDRSQETQYF.

The chain links TRBV5-1 to TRBJ2-7; the D gene could be TRBD1 or TRBD2 (5 bases each). The length of the CDR3 is 17 residues. CDR1 and CDR2 (germline): SGHRS, YFSETQ. Deletions cut 0 bases from V and 6 bases from J, with 22 bases between. The CDR3 coding sequence is TGCGCCAGCAGCTTGGAATATACCGGGACCCTCATTAGCGAGCAGTACTTC. Translating it yields CASSLEYTGTLISEQYF.

This clone was counted a few times. The V and J genes are TRBV7-2 and TRBJ2-3; 8 nucleotides agree with TRBD2. The CDR3 runs 16 residues. Trimming cost V 5 bases and J 0 bases; bases outside gene matches: 7. Looked up from germline, CDR1 is SGHTA and CDR2 is FQGNSA. The CDR3 region has the DNA TGTGCCAGCAGCGCCTCGGGGGGGGCTAGCACAGATACGCAGTATTTT. Encoded protein: CASSASGGASTDTQYF. Supplemented by reference TRBV7-2 and TRBJ2-3, the full variable domain reads GAGVSQSPSNKVTEKGKDVELRCDPISGHTALYWYRQSLGQGLEFLIYFQGNSAPDKSGLPSDRFSAERTGGSVSTLTIQRTQQEDSAVYLCASSASGGASTDTQYFGPGTRLTVL.

V is TRBV7-3 and J is TRBJ2-1; D possibly matches TRBD1 or TRBD2 (5 bases each). The CDR3 runs to 17 residues. Deletions cut 5 bases from V and 1 base from J, with 18 bases between. Germline CDR1 reads SGHTA; CDR2 reads FQGTGA. CDR3 loop: CASSPGTGTASYNEQFF. Here the CDR3 DNA reads TGTGCCAGCAGCCCCGGGACCGGGACGGCTTCCTACAATGAGCAGTTCTTC.

The chain links TRBV19 to TRBJ1-4; 9 nucleotides align to TRBD1. V dropped 5 bases and J dropped 10; count of bases not matched to a gene: 11. This CDR3 spans 15 amino acids. In germline, CDR1 is LNHDA, CDR2 SQIVND (reference sequence). The CDR3 nucleotides read TGTGCCAGTAGTGAGGAGGGGACAGGGAGAAGAAAACTGTTTTTT. The encoded protein is CASSEEGTGRRKLFF. Together with reference TRBV19 and TRBJ1-4, the CDR3 gives the full variable domain: DGGITQSPKYLFRKEGQNVTLSCEQNLNHDAMYWYRQDPGQGLRLIYYSQIVNDFQKGDIAEGYSVSREKKESFPLTVTSAQKNPTAFYLCASSEEGTGRRKLFFGSGTQLSVL.

The chain employs TRBV11-2 and TRBJ2-3; TRBD2 matches at 12 bases. Germline assignment: CDR1 SGHAT and CDR2 FQNNGV. The CDR3 consists of 16 residues. V shed 1 base and J 8 bases; nucleotides not matched to a gene: 7. The CDR3 coding sequence is TGTGCCAGCAGCTTAGCTCTAGCGGGGGGGCAAGGTACGCAGTATTTT. It translates to CASSLALAGGQGTQYF.

The sample holds a few counts of this clone. The chain links TRBV9 to TRBJ2-5; 8 bases agree with TRBD2. The CDR3 has 15 residues. The trim removed 1 base at V and 2 bases at J, leaving 4 bases unmatched. Germline V gene sequence: CDR1 SGDLS, CDR2 YYNGEE. The CDR3 here is CASSVFSGVQETQYF. CDR3 DNA: TGTGCCAGCAGCGTATTTAGCGGGGTTCAAGAGACCCAGTACTTC. Full variable domain (rest looked up from reference TRBV9 and TRBJ2-5): DSGVTQTPKHLITATGQRVTLRCSPRSGDLSVYWYQQSLDQGLQFLIQYYNGEERAKGNILERFSAQQFPDLHSELNLSSLELGDSALYFCASSVFSGVQETQYFGPGTRLLVL.

CDR3 DNA: TGTGCCACCATCATCCCCGCTAACTATGGCTACACCTTC. Protein sequence: CATIIPANYGYTF. The genes are TRBV28 and TRBJ1-2; D gene unclear. The germline V gene encodes CDR1 MDHEN and CDR2 SYDVKM. Trimming shortened V by 10 bases and J by 0 bases, and 12 bases separated the two germline ends. The CDR3 sequence is 13 residues long.

V and J are TRBV2 and TRBJ1-4, with 9 bases identical to TRBD1. CDR3 length equals 18 residues. Germline assignment: CDR1 SNHLY and CDR2 FYNNEI. Germline trimming cut 8 bases from V and 0 bases from J; bases unmatched to any gene: 13. For the CDR3, the DNA is TGTGCCAGCGGGGGACAGGGTTCTTCTTTGCCAACTAATGAAAAACTGTTTTTT. This translates into CASGGQGSSLPTNEKLFF.

V is TRBV7-3 and J is TRBJ2-1; 13 bases fit TRBD2. Trimming removed 5 bases from V and 9 bases from J; junction bases left unmatched: 22. The germline V gene encodes CDR1 SGHTA and CDR2 FQGTGA. CDR3 length equals 20 residues. CDR3 residues: CASSPGLAGVGEGHWGEQFF. The CDR3 DNA is TGTGCCAGCAGCCCCGGACTAGCGGGAGTGGGGGAGGGGCATTGGGGTGAGCAGTTCTTC.